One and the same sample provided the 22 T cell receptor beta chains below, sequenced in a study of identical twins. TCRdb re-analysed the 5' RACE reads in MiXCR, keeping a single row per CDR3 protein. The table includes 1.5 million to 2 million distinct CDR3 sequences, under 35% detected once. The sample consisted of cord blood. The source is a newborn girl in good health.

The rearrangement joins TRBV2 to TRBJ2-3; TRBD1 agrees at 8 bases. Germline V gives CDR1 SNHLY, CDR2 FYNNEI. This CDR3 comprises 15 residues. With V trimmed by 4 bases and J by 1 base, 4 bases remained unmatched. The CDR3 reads CASSVGGQGTDTQYF. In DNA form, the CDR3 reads TGTGCCAGCAGTGTAGGGGGACAGGGCACAGATACGCAGTATTTT.

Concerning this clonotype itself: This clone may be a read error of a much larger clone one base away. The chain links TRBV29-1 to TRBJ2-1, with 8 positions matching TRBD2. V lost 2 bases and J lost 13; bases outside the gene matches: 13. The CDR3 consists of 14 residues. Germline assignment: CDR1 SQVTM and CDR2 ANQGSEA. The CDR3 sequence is CSVEYVGLGNIQFF. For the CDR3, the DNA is TGCAGCGTTGAATATGTGGGACTAGGGAACATTCAGTTCTTC.

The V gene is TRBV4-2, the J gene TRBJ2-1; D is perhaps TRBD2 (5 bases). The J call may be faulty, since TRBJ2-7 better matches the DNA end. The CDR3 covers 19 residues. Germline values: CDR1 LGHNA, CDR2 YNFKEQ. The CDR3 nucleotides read TGTGCCAGCAGCCAAGTAGGTAGCAGGAGAGGGAGCTCCTACAATGAGCAGTACTTC. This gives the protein CASSQVGSRRGSSYNEQYF.

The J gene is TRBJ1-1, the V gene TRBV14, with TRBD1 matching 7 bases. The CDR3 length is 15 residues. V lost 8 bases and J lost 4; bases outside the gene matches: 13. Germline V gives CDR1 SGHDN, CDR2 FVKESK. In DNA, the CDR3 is TGTGCCAGCCACCGACCGACAGGGTGGGTCACTGAAGCTTTCTTT. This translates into CASHRPTGWVTEAFF.

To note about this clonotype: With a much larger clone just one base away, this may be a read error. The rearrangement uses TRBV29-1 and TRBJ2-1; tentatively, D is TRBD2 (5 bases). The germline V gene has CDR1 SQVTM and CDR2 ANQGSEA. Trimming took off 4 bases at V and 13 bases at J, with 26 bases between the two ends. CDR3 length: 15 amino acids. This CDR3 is CSVAPFSGLEETQFF. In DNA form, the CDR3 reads TGCAGCGTTGCACCCTTTTCGGGGTTAGAGGAGACCCAGTTCTTC.

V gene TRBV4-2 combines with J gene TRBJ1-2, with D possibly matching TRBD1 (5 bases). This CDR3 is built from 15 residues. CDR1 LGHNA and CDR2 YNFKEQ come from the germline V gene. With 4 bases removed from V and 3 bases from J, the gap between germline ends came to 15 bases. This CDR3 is CASSPWGYWDYGYTF. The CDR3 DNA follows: TGTGCCAGCAGCCCTTGGGGGTATTGGGACTATGGCTACACCTTC.

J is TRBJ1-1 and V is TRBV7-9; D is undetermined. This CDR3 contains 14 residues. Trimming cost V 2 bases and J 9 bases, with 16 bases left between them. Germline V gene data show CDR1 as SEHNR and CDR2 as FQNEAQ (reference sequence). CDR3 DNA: TGTGCCAGCAGCTTAAGTGGGGTACTAAAGAAAGCTTTCTTT. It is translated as CASSLSGVLKKAFF.

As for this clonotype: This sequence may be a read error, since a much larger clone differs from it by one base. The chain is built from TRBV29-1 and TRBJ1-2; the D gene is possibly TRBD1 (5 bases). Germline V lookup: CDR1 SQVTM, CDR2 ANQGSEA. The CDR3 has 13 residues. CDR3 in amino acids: CSAATVANYVYTF. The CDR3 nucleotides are TGCAGCGCCGCGACAGTAGCTAACTATGTCTACACCTTC.

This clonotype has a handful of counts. CDR3 protein: CSARGRPLAGYGYTF. CDR3 DNA sequence: TGCAGTGCTAGGGGGAGACCGTTAGCAGGGTATGGCTACACCTTC. The gene calls are TRBV20-1 and TRBJ1-2; D is perhaps TRBD1 (5 bases). Germline loops: CDR1 DFQATT, CDR2 SNEGSKA (reference sequence). The CDR3 contains 15 residues. Trimming stripped 3 bases from V and 5 bases from J, with 19 bases between.

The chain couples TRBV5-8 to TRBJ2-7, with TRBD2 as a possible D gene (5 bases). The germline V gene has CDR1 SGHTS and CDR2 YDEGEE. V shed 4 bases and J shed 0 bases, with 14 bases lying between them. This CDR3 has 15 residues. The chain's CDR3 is CASSAISGSSYEQYF. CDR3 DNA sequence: TGTGCCAGCAGCGCGATCAGCGGCAGCTCCTACGAGCAGTACTTC.

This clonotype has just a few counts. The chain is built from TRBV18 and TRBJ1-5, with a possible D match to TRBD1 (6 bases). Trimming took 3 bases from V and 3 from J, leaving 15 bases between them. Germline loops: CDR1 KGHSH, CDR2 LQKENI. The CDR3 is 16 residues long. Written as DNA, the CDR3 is TGTGCCAGCTCACCCGAGGACACAGGGATCAATCAGCCCCAGCATTTT. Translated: CASSPEDTGINQPQHF.

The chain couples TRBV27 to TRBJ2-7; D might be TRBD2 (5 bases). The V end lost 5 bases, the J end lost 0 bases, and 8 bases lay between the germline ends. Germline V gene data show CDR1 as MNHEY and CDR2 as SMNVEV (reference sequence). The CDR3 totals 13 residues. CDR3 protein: CASSERYSYEQYF. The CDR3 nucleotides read TGTGCCAGCAGTGAGCGGTACTCCTACGAGCAGTACTTC.

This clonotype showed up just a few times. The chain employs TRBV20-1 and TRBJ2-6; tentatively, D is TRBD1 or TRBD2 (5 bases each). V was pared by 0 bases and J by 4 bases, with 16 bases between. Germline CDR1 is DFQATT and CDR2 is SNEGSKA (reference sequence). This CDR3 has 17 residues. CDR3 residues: CSARDRGEIAGANVLTF. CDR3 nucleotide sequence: TGCAGTGCTAGAGATCGAGGGGAGATAGCCGGGGCCAACGTCCTGACTTTC.

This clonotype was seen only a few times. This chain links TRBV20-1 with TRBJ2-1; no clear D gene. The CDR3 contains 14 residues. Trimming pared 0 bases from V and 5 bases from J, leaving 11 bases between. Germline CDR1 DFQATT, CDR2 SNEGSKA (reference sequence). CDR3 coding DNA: TGCAGTGCTAGAGAGACCTCGTCTCACAATGAGCAGTTCTTC. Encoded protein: CSARETSSHNEQFF.

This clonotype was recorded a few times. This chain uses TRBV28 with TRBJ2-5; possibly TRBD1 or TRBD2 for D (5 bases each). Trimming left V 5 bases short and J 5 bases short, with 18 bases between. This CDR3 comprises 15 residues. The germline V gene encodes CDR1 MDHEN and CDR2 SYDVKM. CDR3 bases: TGTGCCAGCAGTACAAAACCGGGACCTCTGGAGACCCAGTACTTC. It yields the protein CASSTKPGPLETQYF.

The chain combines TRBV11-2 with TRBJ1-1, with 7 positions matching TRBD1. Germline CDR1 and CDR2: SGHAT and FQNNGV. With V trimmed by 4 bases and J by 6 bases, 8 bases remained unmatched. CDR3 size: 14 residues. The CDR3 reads CASSSRQGNAEAFF. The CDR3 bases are TGTGCCAGCAGCTCACGACAGGGTAACGCTGAAGCTTTCTTT. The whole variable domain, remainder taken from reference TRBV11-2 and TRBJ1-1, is EAGVAQSPRYKIIEKRQSVAFWCNPISGHATLYWYQQILGQGPKLLIQFQNNGVVDDSQLPKDRFSAERLKGVDSTLKIQPAKLEDSAVYLCASSSRQGNAEAFFGQGTRLTVV.

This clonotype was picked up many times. The CDR3 is CASSLAGIYEQYF. DNA of the CDR3: TGTGCCAGCAGTTTGGCAGGGATCTACGAGCAGTACTTC. The chain uses TRBV7-9 and TRBJ2-7; TRBD1 is a possible D gene (5 bases). CDR3 length equals 13 residues. Trimming shortened V by 6 bases and J by 3 bases, and 12 bases separated the two germline ends. Germline CDR1 is SEHNR and CDR2 is FQNEAQ (reference sequence).

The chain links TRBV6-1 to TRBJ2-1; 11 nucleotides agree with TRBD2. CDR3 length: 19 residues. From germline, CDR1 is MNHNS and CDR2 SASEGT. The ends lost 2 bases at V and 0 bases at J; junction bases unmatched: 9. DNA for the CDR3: TGTGCCAGCAGTGAAAGGGCTAGCGGGGGGCCCAGCTCCTACAATGAGCAGTTCTTC. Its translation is CASSERASGGPSSYNEQFF.

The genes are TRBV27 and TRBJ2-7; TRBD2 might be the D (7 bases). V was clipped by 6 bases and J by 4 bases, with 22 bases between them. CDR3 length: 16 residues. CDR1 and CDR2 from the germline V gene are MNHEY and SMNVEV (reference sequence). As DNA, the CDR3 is TGTGCCAGCAGCTTAAAGGGTCTCGGGGGGCTTTACGAGCAGTACTTC. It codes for CASSLKGLGGLYEQYF.

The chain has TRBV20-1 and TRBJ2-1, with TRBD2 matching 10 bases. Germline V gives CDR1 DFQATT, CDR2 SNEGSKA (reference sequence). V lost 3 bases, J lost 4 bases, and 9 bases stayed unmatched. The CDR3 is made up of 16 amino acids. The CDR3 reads CSARALGLALYNEQFF. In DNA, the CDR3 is TGCAGTGCTAGGGCCTTGGGACTAGCGCTTTACAATGAGCAGTTCTTC.

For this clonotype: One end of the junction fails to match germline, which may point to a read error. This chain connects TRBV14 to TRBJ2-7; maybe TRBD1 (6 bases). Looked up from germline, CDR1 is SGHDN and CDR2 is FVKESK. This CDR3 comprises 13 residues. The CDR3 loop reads CASSQTTGYVQYF. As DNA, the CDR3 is TGTGCCAGCAGCCAAACGACAGGCTACGTGCAGTACTTC.

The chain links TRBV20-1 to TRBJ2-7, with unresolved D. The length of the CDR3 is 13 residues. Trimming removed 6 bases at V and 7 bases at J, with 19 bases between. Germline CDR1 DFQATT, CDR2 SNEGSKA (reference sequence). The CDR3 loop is CSAKPGTLGEQYF. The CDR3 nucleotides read TGCAGTGCGAAACCCGGAACTCTCGGGGAGCAGTACTTC.